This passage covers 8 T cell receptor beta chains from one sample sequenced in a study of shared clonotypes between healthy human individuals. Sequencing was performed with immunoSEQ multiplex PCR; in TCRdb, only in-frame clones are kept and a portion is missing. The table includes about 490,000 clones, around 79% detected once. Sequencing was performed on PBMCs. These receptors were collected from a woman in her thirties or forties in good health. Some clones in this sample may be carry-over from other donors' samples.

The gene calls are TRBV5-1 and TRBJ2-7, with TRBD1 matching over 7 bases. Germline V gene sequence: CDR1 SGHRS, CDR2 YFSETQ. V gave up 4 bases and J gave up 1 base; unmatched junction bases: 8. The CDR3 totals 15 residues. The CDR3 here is CASSPRTGVSYEQYF. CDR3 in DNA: TGCGCCAGCAGCCCACGGACAGGCGTTTCCTACGAGCAGTACTTC.

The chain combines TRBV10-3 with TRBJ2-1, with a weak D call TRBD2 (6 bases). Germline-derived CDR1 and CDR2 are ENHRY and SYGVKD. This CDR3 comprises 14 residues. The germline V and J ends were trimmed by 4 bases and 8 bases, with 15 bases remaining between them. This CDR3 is CAISGLVRVDEQFF. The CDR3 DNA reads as TGTGCCATCAGTGGACTAGTTCGTGTCGATGAGCAGTTCTTC.

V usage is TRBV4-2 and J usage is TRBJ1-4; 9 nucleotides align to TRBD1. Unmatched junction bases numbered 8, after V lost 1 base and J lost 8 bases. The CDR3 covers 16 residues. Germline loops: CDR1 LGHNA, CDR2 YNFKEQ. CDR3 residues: CASSQGLGQGAEKLFF. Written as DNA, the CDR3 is TGTGCCAGCAGCCAAGGTTTGGGACAGGGAGCAGAAAAACTGTTTTTT.

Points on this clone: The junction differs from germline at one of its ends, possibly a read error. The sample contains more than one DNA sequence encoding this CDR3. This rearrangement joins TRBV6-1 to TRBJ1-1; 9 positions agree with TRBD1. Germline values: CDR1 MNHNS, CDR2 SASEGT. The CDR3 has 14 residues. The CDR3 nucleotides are TGTGCCAGCAGGGGACAGGGATCGAACACCGAAGCTTTCTTT. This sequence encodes CASRGQGSNTEAFF.

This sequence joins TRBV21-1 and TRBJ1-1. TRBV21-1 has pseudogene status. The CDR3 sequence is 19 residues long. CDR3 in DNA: TGTGCCAGCACCTACGCGGGGGCGAGGGGGTCAGGCATAGGCACAGGGGCTTTCTTT. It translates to CASTYAGARGSGIGTGAFF.

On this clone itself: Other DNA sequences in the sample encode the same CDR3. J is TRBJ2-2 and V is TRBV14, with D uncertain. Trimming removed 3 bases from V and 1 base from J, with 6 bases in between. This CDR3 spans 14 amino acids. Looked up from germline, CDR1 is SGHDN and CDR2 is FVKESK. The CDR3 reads CASSQDLNTGELFF. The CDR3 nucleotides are TGTGCCAGCAGCCAGGATCTGAACACCGGGGAGCTGTTTTTT.

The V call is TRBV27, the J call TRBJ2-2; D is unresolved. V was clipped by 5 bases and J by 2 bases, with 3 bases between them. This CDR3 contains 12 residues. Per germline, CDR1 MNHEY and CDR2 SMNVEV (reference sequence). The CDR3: CASSHNTGELFF. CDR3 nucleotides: TGTGCCAGCAGTCATAACACCGGGGAGCTGTTTTTT.

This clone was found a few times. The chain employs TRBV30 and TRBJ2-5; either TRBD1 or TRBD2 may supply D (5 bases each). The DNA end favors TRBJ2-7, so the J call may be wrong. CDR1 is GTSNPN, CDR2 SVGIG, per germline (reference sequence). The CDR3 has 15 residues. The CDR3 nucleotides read TGTGCCTGGAGTGTACTTGGGGCAGGTGAGGGCGAGCAGTACTTC. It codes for CAWSVLGAGEGEQYF.